A single T cell receptor beta chain is shown here with its context. This record comes from a study of blood T cells in healthy people across ages. Germline V gene lookup returns CDR1 MGHRA and CDR2 YSYEKL. J lost 3 bases, V lost 4 bases, and 6 bases had no gene match. CDR3 length equals 14 residues. Sample-barcoded 5' priming and a J-beta primer mix drove a second PCR of 7 to 11 cycles. TCRdb reanalysed the 5' RACE reads using MiXCR and keeps one entry per CDR3 protein. The table includes hundreds of thousands of distinct CDR3 sequences, around 45% detected once. V gene TRBV4-1 combines with J gene TRBJ2-7, with 7 bases lining up with TRBD1. The sequence derives from a woman aged 60 to 75 in good health. The specimen sequenced was blood. CDR3 sequence (DNA): TGCGCCAGCAGCCTGACAGGGAAAGGCTACGAGCAGTACTTC. Its translation: CASSLTGKGYEQYF.